This TCR beta chain was observed in a study of shared clonotypes between healthy human individuals. Study-level findings and limits: With few donors, the genetic and exposure-history diversity represented was limited. Naive CD4 clonotypes were shared across several donors at approximately 5.3%. Generally, naive subsets came out with larger estimated richness than memory subsets.

Here immunoSEQ multiplex PCR was the method, and the copy in TCRdb shows in-frame clones only, minus some. Counted here are hundreds of thousands of clones, around 78% occurring once; the ten biggest clones make up 1.5% to 2%. Note on this clone: What it binds is not known.

Caucasian adults residing in Nashville, Tennessee made up all the donors. The sample comprised memory CD4+ T cells sorted from blood. Subset here: CD45RA-negative fraction. This sequence was found in a woman in her twenties or thirties in good health.

The CDR3, as DNA: TGTGCCAGCAGCTTCGGAGCGAGACTTGAGACCCAGTACTTC. Protein sequence: CASSFGARLETQYF. The rearrangement links TRBV7-9 to TRBJ2-5; no reliable D call. Germline CDR1 SEHNR, CDR2 FQNEAQ (reference sequence). The CDR3 is 14 amino acids. V shed 3 bases and J shed 5 bases, with 13 bases lying between them.